This is a list of T cell receptor beta chains from one sample in a study of beta chain features in type 1 diabetes. This table comes from immunoSEQ multiplex PCR, and its TCRdb copy is limited to in-frame clones, with some not included. The sample shows some 500,000 clones, roughly 11% of them seen only once. The sample was naive CD4+ T cells from blood. The receptors originated from a woman between 18 and 30 years old in good health. Both conserved end residues are trimmed from each CDR3. Rows give clone size only sometimes, using once, few, many, or a class for an expanded clone.

>TRBJ2-7|TRBV5-4|.
ASSVGLASDEQY
>TRBJ1-1|TRBV6-4|.
ASSAQGGTEAF
>TRBJ2-6|TRBV7-6|few
ASSPQGWANVLT
>TRBJ2-3|TRBV5-1|few
ASSFEGEADTQY
>TRBJ2-4|TRBV9|many
ASSVDNIQY
>TRBJ2-3|TRBV4-3|.
ASSQEGWTGVADTQY
>TRBJ2-7|TRBV7-9|.
ASDRGQESYEQY
>TRBJ2-3|TRBV29-1|.
SAKGWDTDTQY
>TRBJ2-1|TRBV7-9|few
ASSSPWGFSYNEQF
>TRBJ1-1|TRBV10-3|.
AISGSLNTEAF
>TRBJ1-1|TRBV9|.
ASSVALRNTEAF
>TRBJ2-4|TRBV4-1|few
ASSQFSGRESSKNIQY
>TRBJ1-6|TRBV5-1|.
ASSLRTDNSPLH
>TRBJ2-5|TRBV12-5|once
ASGLVTGGAGAQY
>TRBJ2-5|TRBV25-1|.
ASSGFPGQGRETQY
>TRBJ2-1|TRBV7-9|.
ASTDLGGYNEQF
>TRBJ1-2|TRBV7-2|.
ASSLDRIYGYT
>TRBJ1-2|TRBV2|.
ASSERQGNYGYT
>TRBJ2-7|TRBV7-2|few
ASSTQSSYEQY
>TRBJ2-1|TRBV7-2|few
ASSPGTFYNEQF
>TRBJ2-7|TRBV30|few
AWSRGQGLEQY
>TRBJ2-2|TRBV11-3|.
ASREGRRRTGELF
>TRBJ1-5|TRBV27|few
ASSSYTGSSGQPQH
>TRBJ1-2|TRBV19|.
ASSMVPEDSAEGYT
>TRBJ2-1|TRBV15|.
ATSRDRLADYNEQF
>TRBJ2-2|TRBV15|few
ATSRLAGGVELF
>TRBJ2-1|TRBV19|.
ASSSLDRGRDEQF
>TRBJ1-4|TRBV15|few
ATSRAPTANNEKLF
>TRBJ2-4|TRBV6-1|few
ASRSTGIAKNIQY